The rows below give T cell receptor beta chains drawn from one sample of a study of blood T cells in healthy people across ages. TCRdb ran MiXCR on the 5' RACE reads and lists one entry per CDR3 protein. The data show about 750,000 distinct CDR3 sequences, about 48% seen once. The sample was blood. The receptors were gathered from an older man in good health. CDR3s include the opening cysteine and the closing phenylalanine or tryptophan. D genes are given only for firm matches. Clone size is given for some rows only: seen once, a few or many times, or a class if the clone is expanded.

D: NA
V: TRBV29-1
length: 12
size: few
J: TRBJ2-2
DNA: TGCAGCGTGACAGGTAGCACCGGGGAGCTGTTTTTT
CDR3: CSVTGSTGELFF

D: NA
V: TRBV2
length: 13
size: NA
J: TRBJ2-1
DNA: TGTGCCAGCAGTAATAGTGGGTGGACGGAAGAGTTCTTC
CDR3: CASSNSGWTEEFF

D: TRBD2
V: TRBV27
length: 13
size: NA
J: TRBJ2-7
DNA: TGTGCCCCCCACGGGGGGGGAGTCTACGAGCAGTACTTC
CDR3: CAPHGGGVYEQYF

D: TRBD2
V: TRBV12-3/TRBV12-4
length: 15
size: NA
J: TRBJ2-7
DNA: TGTGCCAGCACCCCTAGCGGGAGGGACGCTCACGAGCAGTACTTC
CDR3: CASTPSGRDAHEQYF

D: TRBD1
V: TRBV5-1
length: 16
size: NA
J: TRBJ1-2
DNA: TGCGCCAGCAGCTTGGACACACAGGGGTCCAACTATGGCTACACCTTC
CDR3: CASSLDTQGSNYGYTF

D: NA
V: TRBV15
length: 14
size: NA
J: TRBJ2-6
DNA: TGTGCCACCAGCCCTTACTCTGGGGCCAACGTCCTGACTTTC
CDR3: CATSPYSGANVLTF

D: TRBD1
V: TRBV5-1
length: 15
size: NA
J: TRBJ2-7
DNA: TGCGCCAGCAGCTTCCAGGGGGTAGGGGCCTACGAGCAGTACTTC
CDR3: CASSFQGVGAYEQYF

D: TRBD2
V: TRBV29-1
length: 21
size: few
J: TRBJ2-1
DNA: TGCAGCGCTCCCCGTACGTGGGCTAGCGGGGAAGAGGGGGAAAGGTACAATGAGCAGTTCTTC
CDR3: CSAPRTWASGEEGERYNEQFF

D: NA
V: TRBV3-1
length: 17
size: many
J: TRBJ2-5
DNA: TGTGCCAGCAGCCGGATATTGGGGGCTACCCGAGGGGAGACCCAGTACTTC
CDR3: CASSRILGATRGETQYF

D: TRBD2
V: TRBV2
length: 16
size: NA
J: TRBJ2-7
DNA: TGTGCCAGCATTAACGACGACGGGAGGCTCTCCTACGAGCAGTACTTC
CDR3: CASINDDGRLSYEQYF

D: NA
V: TRBV6-1
length: 16
size: NA
J: TRBJ2-1
DNA: TGTGCCAGCAGTGCGCCCCTTGCGGTCGGCAACAATGAGCAGTTCTTC
CDR3: CASSAPLAVGNNEQFF

D: NA
V: TRBV29-1
length: 12
size: many
J: TRBJ2-3
DNA: TGCAGCGGGGCCCCCGGAGTGGATACGCAGTATTTT
CDR3: CSGAPGVDTQYF

D: TRBD2
V: TRBV6-6
length: 15
size: NA
J: TRBJ2-7
DNA: TGTGCCAGCAGTATACTAGCGGGTTCCTCCTACGAGCAGTACTTC
CDR3: CASSILAGSSYEQYF

D: NA
V: TRBV4-2
length: 16
size: few
J: TRBJ2-7
DNA: TGTGCCAGCAGCCAAGATCAGCTGAGGGGAAACTACGAGCAGTACTTC
CDR3: CASSQDQLRGNYEQYF

D: NA
V: TRBV25-1
length: 13
size: NA
J: TRBJ1-5
DNA: TGTGCCAGCAGCAGACAGGCCAATCAGCCCCAGCATTTT
CDR3: CASSRQANQPQHF

D: TRBD1
V: TRBV10-2
length: 15
size: NA
J: TRBJ2-7
DNA: TGCGCCAGCAGCAGCGCGGGACAGGGGTTTGGGGAGCAGTACTTC
CDR3: CASSSAGQGFGEQYF

D: TRBD2
V: TRBV11-2
length: 15
size: few
J: TRBJ2-7
DNA: TGTGCCAGCAGCGTGCCTAGCGGGAAGGGGACCGAGCAGTACTTC
CDR3: CASSVPSGKGTEQYF

D: NA
V: TRBV14
length: 15
size: NA
J: TRBJ2-3
DNA: TGTGCCAGCAGCCAAGTCTTCACCAGACCAGATACGCAGTATTTT
CDR3: CASSQVFTRPDTQYF

D: TRBD2
V: TRBV7-2
length: 18
size: NA
J: TRBJ2-5
DNA: TGTGCCAGCAGCTTAGGGGGATTTGGCGGGAGGGCCGGGGAGACCCAGTACTTC
CDR3: CASSLGGFGGRAGETQYF

D: NA
V: TRBV5-1
length: 13
size: few
J: TRBJ1-2
DNA: TGCGCCAGCAGCTTTCCGGGGCGAGGGGGCTACACCTTC
CDR3: CASSFPGRGGYTF

D: NA
V: TRBV29-1
length: 12
size: NA
J: TRBJ2-7
DNA: TGCAGCGCAGCGGGGACAGACTACGAGCAGTACTTC
CDR3: CSAAGTDYEQYF

D: NA
V: TRBV27
length: 15
size: NA
J: TRBJ1-4
DNA: TGTGCCAGCCGACGTCCCGGGTCAACTAATGAAAAACTGTTTTTT
CDR3: CASRRPGSTNEKLFF

D: NA
V: TRBV6-5
length: 13
size: NA
J: TRBJ2-5
DNA: TGTGCCAGCAGTTACGGCAGGGTGGAGACCCAGTACTTC
CDR3: CASSYGRVETQYF

D: NA
V: TRBV12-3/TRBV12-4
length: 15
size: NA
J: TRBJ2-7
DNA: TGTGCCAGCAGCAACAGGGACTGGCGGCGCTACGAGCAGTACTTC
CDR3: CASSNRDWRRYEQYF

D: TRBD1
V: TRBV6-6
length: 15
size: NA
J: TRBJ1-2
DNA: TGTGCCAGCAGTAGGCCGGGACAGGGTACCTATGGCTACACCTTC
CDR3: CASSRPGQGTYGYTF

D: TRBD1
V: TRBV4-1
length: 16
size: NA
J: TRBJ2-4
DNA: TGCGCCAGCAGCCAAGGGGAAGGGGGCGTCAAAAACATTCAGTACTTC
CDR3: CASSQGEGGVKNIQYF

D: TRBD2
V: TRBV20-1
length: 14
size: NA
J: TRBJ2-1
DNA: TGCAGTGCTAGTCCTCTAGCGGGAGTCAATGAGCAGTTCTTC
CDR3: CSASPLAGVNEQFF

D: NA
V: TRBV28
length: 14
size: NA
J: TRBJ2-7
DNA: TGTGCCAGCAGTTTATGGAGTACGGGCGGCGAGCAGTACTTC
CDR3: CASSLWSTGGEQYF

D: NA
V: TRBV15
length: 16
size: NA
J: TRBJ2-6
DNA: TGTGCCACCAGCAGAGATCAGACCTCTGGGGCCAACGTCCTGACTTTC
CDR3: CATSRDQTSGANVLTF

D: TRBD1
V: TRBV2
length: 13
size: NA
J: TRBJ1-2
DNA: TGTGCCAGCAGTGAAGGGGACAGCTATGGCTACACCTTC
CDR3: CASSEGDSYGYTF

D: NA
V: TRBV29-1
length: 12
size: few
J: TRBJ2-5
DNA: TGCAGCGTTGATTTGGGCCTCGAGACCCAGTACTTC
CDR3: CSVDLGLETQYF

D: TRBD1
V: TRBV7-2
length: 15
size: NA
J: TRBJ2-7
DNA: TGTGCCAGCAGGTCGACAGGGGGCGCTCGGTACGAGCAGTACTTC
CDR3: CASRSTGGARYEQYF

D: NA
V: TRBV6-2/TRBV6-3
length: 13
size: NA
J: TRBJ2-7
DNA: TGTGCCAGCAGTTACGCACGAGGCAACGAGCAGTACTTC
CDR3: CASSYARGNEQYF

D: NA
V: TRBV29-1
length: 13
size: NA
J: TRBJ2-2
DNA: TGCAGCGCCGAGGGGGGGTACACCGGGGAGCTGTTTTTT
CDR3: CSAEGGYTGELFF

D: TRBD1
V: TRBV15
length: 15
size: few
J: TRBJ2-4
DNA: TGTGCCACCAGCAGGGACAGGGTGGGATTTGCGGGGCAGTACTTC
CDR3: CATSRDRVGFAGQYF

D: NA
V: TRBV7-9
length: 14
size: few
J: TRBJ2-3
DNA: TGTGCCAGCAGCTTAGCCATGGGGACAGATACGCAGTATTTT
CDR3: CASSLAMGTDTQYF

D: NA
V: TRBV7-2
length: 15
size: few
J: TRBJ2-3
DNA: TGTGCCAGCAGCTTAGGTGGGAGTCTCTCAGATACGCAGTATTTT
CDR3: CASSLGGSLSDTQYF

D: NA
V: TRBV6-1
length: 13
size: NA
J: TRBJ2-1
DNA: TGTGCCAGCAGTGAAGAGTTCCAGGGGGGGCAGTTCTTC
CDR3: CASSEEFQGGQFF

D: NA
V: TRBV7-9
length: 14
size: NA
J: TRBJ2-3
DNA: TGTGCCAGCAGCTTGAGACTTCCCCTCGACACGCAGTATTTT
CDR3: CASSLRLPLDTQYF

D: NA
V: TRBV9
length: 13
size: NA
J: TRBJ1-2
DNA: TGTGCCAGCAGAAACAGGGATAACTATGGCTACACCTTC
CDR3: CASRNRDNYGYTF

D: NA
V: TRBV5-5
length: 14
size: once
J: TRBJ1-2
DNA: TGTGCCAGCAGCCTGCGGGCTGACAACTATGGCTACACCTTC
CDR3: CASSLRADNYGYTF

D: TRBD1
V: TRBV5-1
length: 14
size: NA
J: TRBJ2-7
DNA: TGCGCCAGCAGCTTGAACAGGGGGCTCGACGAGCAGTACTTC
CDR3: CASSLNRGLDEQYF

D: NA
V: TRBV28
length: 12
size: NA
J: TRBJ1-2
DNA: TGTGCCAGCAGTTTAAGGACAGAAGGCTACACCTTC
CDR3: CASSLRTEGYTF

D: NA
V: TRBV5-1
length: 15
size: NA
J: TRBJ1-3
DNA: TGCGCCAGCACCCAAGGAGGAGGCTCTGGAAACACCATATATTTT
CDR3: CASTQGGGSGNTIYF

D: NA
V: TRBV7-9
length: 13
size: few
J: TRBJ2-3
DNA: TGTGCCAGCAGCCCCACAAGCACAGATACGCAGTATTTT
CDR3: CASSPTSTDTQYF

D: TRBD1
V: TRBV4-2
length: 15
size: once
J: TRBJ1-5
DNA: TGTGCCAGCAGCCAAGTGAAGGGGGCAGGTCAGCCCCAGCATTTT
CDR3: CASSQVKGAGQPQHF

D: NA
V: TRBV11-3
length: 19
size: NA
J: TRBJ2-1
DNA: TGTGCCAGCAGCTTAACGTCGGGTTCGGGGGACCTCTCCTACAATGAGCAGTTCTTC
CDR3: CASSLTSGSGDLSYNEQFF

D: TRBD2
V: TRBV20-1
length: 14
size: once
J: TRBJ2-5
DNA: TGCAGTGCTAGACCGGGACTAGGACTAGAGACCCAGTACTTC
CDR3: CSARPGLGLETQYF

D: NA
V: TRBV12-5
length: 17
size: NA
J: TRBJ2-5
DNA: TGTGCTAGTGCCCTACACCCGGGTCGCACGAAAGAAGAGACCCAGTACTTC
CDR3: CASALHPGRTKEETQYF

D: TRBD2
V: TRBV18
length: 15
size: NA
J: TRBJ2-1
DNA: TGTGCCAGCTCACCTCTCCAGCGGGAGCTCGGTGAGCAGTTCTTC
CDR3: CASSPLQRELGEQFF

D: TRBD1
V: TRBV12-5
length: 18
size: NA
J: TRBJ1-2
DNA: TGTGCTAGTGGTTTGTCTGGGACAGGGGAAGGCATATACTATGGCTACACCTTC
CDR3: CASGLSGTGEGIYYGYTF

D: TRBD2
V: TRBV20-1
length: 13
size: NA
J: TRBJ2-3
DNA: TGCAGTGCTGGACTAGCGGGAGCGGGATACGCGTATTTT
CDR3: CSAGLAGAGYAYF

D: NA
V: TRBV3-1
length: 16
size: once
J: TRBJ1-4
DNA: TGTGCCAGCAGCCAAGGGTTGGGGCGAACTAATGAAAAACTGTTTTTT
CDR3: CASSQGLGRTNEKLFF

D: NA
V: TRBV5-5
length: 14
size: NA
J: TRBJ2-5
DNA: TGTGCCAGCAGCTACGACCCCCTTCGTCAGACCCAGTACTTC
CDR3: CASSYDPLRQTQYF

D: NA
V: TRBV5-1
length: 14
size: NA
J: TRBJ2-7
DNA: TGCGCCAGCAGCTTGGACTTAGTCCCCTACGAGCAGTACTTC
CDR3: CASSLDLVPYEQYF